This T cell receptor beta chain is drawn from a study of blood T cell repertoires in COVID-19. The protocol was immunoSEQ multiplex PCR, while the TCRdb copy is restricted to in-frame clones and leaves out a portion. This sample yields about 300,000 clones, of which under 90% are seen a single time; less than 3.5% belongs to the top ten. V lost 8 bases to trimming and J lost 0 bases, with 11 bases between them. CDR3 size: 13 residues. Germline CDR1 is LNHDA and CDR2 is SQIVND (reference sequence). The genes are TRBV19 and TRBJ2-7; possible D gene TRBD2, 6 bases. The specimen was PBMCs or T cells enriched from blood (not recorded which). This receptor was obtained from a woman aged 45-65 years who had been exposed to COVID-19. The CDR3 nucleotides read TGTGCCAGTCGATCCGGGAGCTCCTACGAGCAGTACTTC. Translation gives CASRSGSSYEQYF.